The source of this T cell receptor (beta chain) is a study of beta chain features in type 1 diabetes (dated by TCRdb to about 2018). Context from the whole study: No differences in mean age, gender distribution, total cell number or subset yield were found between patients and healthy donors. A total of over 95,000,000 sorted cells were examined across all samples, and RNA yield correlated strongly with the number of cells per subset. In the study, recently diagnosed type 1 diabetes patients and matched healthy donors were compared on the TCRB repertoires of their sorted circulating CD4+ T cell subsets. Whereas all 28 donors provided naive and central memory subsets, regulatory and stem cell-like memory subsets were isolated from just 8 patients and about 8 healthy donors. What the authors observed across the whole study: A moderate but significant shortening of TCRB CDR3 length was observed in type 1 diabetes patients in all four CD4+ subsets. Only small numbers of individuals were included in the HLA sub-analyses, which left unresolved whether HLA type had any influence on TCRB rearrangement. At VDJ recombination sites, patients with type 1 diabetes made fewer insertions and deleted more nucleotides, a pattern implying thymic rearrangement abnormalities. Shorter templates might be favored by PCR, yet because patient and control samples were amplified and corrected together, any such skew would affect both groups equally. Naive, central memory and regulatory TCRB repertoires appeared more similar among patients than among healthy donors. Because cDNA was sequenced instead of genomic DNA, activated cells with high expression could be over-represented, although the groups did not differ in activation or CD3 levels.

The High Capacity cDNA Reverse Transcription Kit was used to reverse transcribe all of the isolated RNA, meaning that expressed TCRB transcripts were what got sequenced. Deep immunoSEQ sequencing was applied to naive, central memory and regulatory T cell samples, giving an average of around 4 million total reads per sample. Sorted cells were lysed in RLT buffer and RNA was extracted with DNase-treated RNeasy Micro or Mini kits, depending on cell number. Each cell subset was processed on its own to prevent cross-contamination, while patient and healthy donor samples were processed together. TCRB sequences were amplified from cDNA with the immunoSEQ multiplex PCR, producing 87-bp fragments spanning the CDR3 region. Amplicons were sequenced on the Illumina HiSeq platform. Turning to the authors' computational methods: Synthetic template baselines were used to correct PCR bias computationally, reads within Hamming distance 2 were collapsed together, and singletons that could not be merged were discarded. Reads were aligned to IMGT to assign V, D and J genes, CDR3 length, and insertions or deletions at six rearrangement sites. Within each subset, clonotype counts were normalized to sorted cell number, and only after that were true diversity and Gini coefficients computed with the tcR R package. Repertoire sharing was quantified using the overlap coefficient calculated on TCRB nucleotide sequences. As a proxy for the pre-selection repertoire, out-of-frame TCRB sequences from naive cells were analyzed. TCRdb obtained this table from immuneACCESS and retained in-frame rearrangements with V and J assigned. These tables miss some clones; where compared with another copy, unresolved V genes account for less than half of the shortfall, and the remainder is unexplained. V and J calls and clone size are given by that table; D and trimming were obtained from the DNA. The table for this sample lists 500,000 to 700,000 clones; roughly 15% of them were counted only once. The top ten constitute 0.093% of the sample.

The CDR3 holds 15 amino acids from the cysteine to the phenylalanine. Only CDR3 DNA remains: 45 bases, in frame from the first base. The germline V gene sets CDR1 to SGHRS and CDR2 to YFSETQ. Deletion took 7 bases off V and 0 bases off J, with a span of 13 bases between the germline ends. Each donor gave one peripheral blood draw, roughly 0.11 L on average, collected into heparinised tubes. A BD FACSAria II was used to sort naive, central memory, regulatory and stem cell-like memory CD4+ T cells with a panel that included CD45RO, CCR7, CD25, CD127, CD95 and CD27. All sorted populations exceeded 95% purity. PBMCs were isolated immediately by Lymphoprep density gradient centrifugation and stained directly without culture. Samples were stained and sorted in pairs, with one healthy donor and one patient per experiment, so that batch effects were minimized. This clone was observed a handful of times. The antigen it binds to is not known. No base quality information exists; no much larger clone differs at one position.

In this chain, TRBV5-1 is recombined with TRBJ2-2; the D gene could be TRBD1 or TRBD2, each one agreeing over 5 bases. The TCR was taken from a man aged 18 to 29 in good health. Sequencing used naive CD4+ T cells from blood. What this sample's cell subset or site label stands for: true naive CD4+ T cells. The nucleotide sequence is TGCGCCAGCGTCTGGGACCCCGCGAACACCGGGGAGCTGTTTTTT. This is translated as CASVWDPANTGELFF.